Below, 23 T cell receptor beta chains from the same sample are listed, as sequenced in a study of cytomegalovirus exposure and HLA in healthy donors. Method: immunoSEQ multiplex PCR; TCRdb's copy keeps in-frame clones and lacks some. The table shows 45,000 or so clones, with roughly 93% occurring only once. The specimen sequenced was PBMCs. Receptors were obtained from a woman in her late teens or twenties in good health and CMV-seronegative.

This chain joins TRBV5-1 and TRBJ1-1; 10 bases fit TRBD1. V was pared by 2 bases and J by 8 bases, with 9 bases of the junction left unmatched. The CDR3 runs 15 residues. From germline, CDR1 is SGHRS and CDR2 YFSETQ. The CDR3 loop is CASSFWAGTGAEAFF. CDR3 nucleotides: TGCGCCAGCAGCTTCTGGGCTGGGACAGGGGCGGAAGCTTTCTTT. The whole variable domain, filled in from reference TRBV5-1 and TRBJ1-1, reads KAGVTQTPRYLIKTRGQQVTLSCSPISGHRSVSWYQQTPGQGLQFLFEYFSETQRNKGNFPGRFSGRQFSNSRSEMNVSTLELGDSALYLCASSFWAGTGAEAFFGQGTRLTVV.

CDR3: CASGFVDSDDGELFF. Written as DNA, the CDR3 is TGTGCCAGTGGATTTGTAGACTCCGACGACGGGGAGCTGTTTTTT. The V call is TRBV28, the J call TRBJ2-2; unclear D gene. Germline loops: CDR1 MDHEN, CDR2 SYDVKM. The CDR3 extends over 15 amino acids. Trimming removed 9 bases from V and 7 bases from J, with 21 bases in between. The complete variable domain, with remaining parts taken from reference TRBV28 and TRBJ2-2, reads DVKVTQSSRYLVKRTGEKVFLECVQDMDHENMFWYRQDPGLGLRLIYFSYDVKMKEKGDIPEGYSVSREKKERFSLILESASTNQTSMYLCASGFVDSDDGELFFGEGSRLTVL.

This sequence joins TRBV27 and TRBJ2-3; tentative D call: TRBD2 (6 bases). V was trimmed by 0 bases and J by 4 bases, leaving 14 bases between them. The germline V gene has CDR1 MNHEY and CDR2 SMNVEV (reference sequence). CDR3 length: 16 amino acids. The CDR3, as DNA: TGTGCCAGCAGTTTATCAGGTGGGGGGTTGGCAGATACGCAGTATTTT. Residues: CASSLSGGGLADTQYF.

The chain employs TRBV11-2 and TRBJ2-1; no reliable D call. This CDR3 region has 11 residues. Trimming stripped 2 bases from V and 8 bases from J, with 4 bases between. Germline lookup yields CDR1 SGHAT and CDR2 FQNNGV. CDR3 nucleotides: TGTGCCAGCAGCTTAAGCGATGAGCAGTTCTTC. This codes for CASSLSDEQFF.

This chain links TRBV19 with TRBJ1-5; 8 bases fit TRBD1. Looked up from germline, CDR1 is LNHDA and CDR2 is SQIVND (reference sequence). J was trimmed by 6 bases and V by 5 bases; bases with no gene match: 6. This CDR3 contains 14 residues. CDR3 amino acids: CASSLRTGSQPQHF. The CDR3 DNA is TGTGCCAGTAGTCTAAGGACAGGGAGTCAGCCCCAGCATTTT.

The V gene is TRBV7-9, the J gene TRBJ2-1; 8 bases are a match to TRBD2. Germline loops: CDR1 SEHNR, CDR2 FQNEAQ (reference sequence). J gave up 6 bases and V 1 base, and 5 bases lay outside the gene matches. The CDR3 length is 15 residues. This chain's CDR3 is CASSLESGRANEQFF. CDR3 in DNA: TGTGCCAGCAGCTTAGAGAGCGGGAGAGCCAATGAGCAGTTCTTC.

This clone is a singleton in its sample. The rearrangement joins TRBV28 to TRBJ1-2; maybe TRBD1 (5 bases). Between the trimmed V and J ends, which lost 3 bases and 8 bases, there was a span of 19 bases. This CDR3 has 15 amino acids. Germline CDR1 reads MDHEN; CDR2 reads SYDVKM. The DNA of the CDR3 is TGTGCCAGCAGTTTGTTCACCGGGCAGGGTGACGGCTACACCTTC. Translation: CASSLFTGQGDGYTF.

The chain joins TRBV6-5 to TRBJ2-7; 7 bases are a match to TRBD1. The junction had 6 bases not matched to a gene; V was cut back by 6 bases and J by 1 base. This CDR3 comprises 14 residues. Germline V gene lookup returns CDR1 MNHEY and CDR2 SVGAGI. CDR3 in DNA: TGTGCCAGCAGCCTAACAGGGGAATCCTACGAGCAGTACTTC. Its protein is CASSLTGESYEQYF.

This clone was seen a few times. The chain uses TRBV2 and TRBJ2-7, with 9 bases matching TRBD2. Germline trimming cut 2 bases from V and 5 bases from J; bases unmatched to any gene: 4. In germline, CDR1 is SNHLY, CDR2 FYNNEI. There are 14 residues in the CDR3. CDR3 loop: CASSETGTSHEQYF. The CDR3 DNA reads as TGTGCCAGCAGTGAAACGGGGACTAGCCACGAGCAGTACTTC.

The chain employs TRBV5-1 and TRBJ2-1; no definite D call. Trimming removed 5 bases at V and 3 bases at J, with 3 bases between. There are 11 residues in the CDR3. From germline, CDR1 is SGHRS and CDR2 YFSETQ. CDR3 sequence (DNA): TGCGCCAGCAGTCTCTACAATGAGCAGTTCTTC. Translating it yields CASSLYNEQFF.

This clone was observed a single time. The chain uses TRBV28 and TRBJ2-2, with D tentatively TRBD1 (6 bases). Trimming removed 10 bases from V and 3 bases from J, with 12 bases in between. The CDR3 is 13 residues long. Germline loops: CDR1 MDHEN, CDR2 SYDVKM. The CDR3 DNA sequence: TGTGCCACCGATAGGACAGACACCGGGGAGCTGTTTTTT. It yields the protein CATDRTDTGELFF.

The chain carries TRBV5-5 and TRBJ2-2; 10 bases map to TRBD2. Per germline, CDR1 SGHKS and CDR2 YYEKEE (reference sequence). V trimming: 2 bases; J trimming: 4 bases; junction bases outside the gene matches: 2. This CDR3 region has 15 residues. The CDR3 reads CASSLAGGATGELFF. The DNA of the CDR3 is TGTGCCAGCAGCTTAGCGGGAGGGGCCACCGGGGAGCTGTTTTTT.

The chain links TRBV19 to TRBJ2-7; weak D call: TRBD1 (6 bases). Germline CDR1 LNHDA, CDR2 SQIVND (reference sequence). With 5 bases removed from V and 4 bases from J, the gap between germline ends came to 21 bases. This CDR3 contains 16 residues. The CDR3 nucleotides are TGTGCCAGTAGTGTACAGGGTTCCTTGGGGGTATACGAGCAGTACTTC. It specifies CASSVQGSLGVYEQYF.

CDR3 amino acids: CASSKESNTEAFF. Written as DNA, the CDR3 is TGTGCCAGCAGTAAGGAGAGCAACACTGAAGCTTTCTTT. The chain employs TRBV2 and TRBJ1-1; D gene ambiguous. The germline V gene encodes CDR1 SNHLY and CDR2 FYNNEI. V was shortened by 5 bases and J by 2 bases, with 9 bases between the two germline ends. The CDR3 is made up of 13 amino acids.

The genes are TRBV9 and TRBJ2-2; TRBD2 matches at 7 bases. The trim removed 7 bases at V and 5 bases at J, leaving 8 bases unmatched. Per germline, CDR1 SGDLS and CDR2 YYNGEE. This CDR3 contains 14 residues. The CDR3 DNA is TGTGCCAGCGGGGATGGGGGGGTTACCGGGGAGCTGTTTTTT. Protein sequence: CASGDGGVTGELFF.

This chain joins TRBV7-3 and TRBJ2-1; TRBD1 aligns across 9 bases. The CDR3 loop spans 14 amino acids. Germline V gene sequence: CDR1 SGHTA, CDR2 FQGTGA. Trimming removed 5 bases from V and 6 bases from J; junction bases left unmatched: 5. The CDR3 bases are TGTGCCAGCAGCCCGGGACAGGGTGTCAATGAGCAGTTCTTC. This sequence encodes CASSPGQGVNEQFF.

CDR3 coding DNA: TGTGCCAGCAGCTTTTTAGGACAGGGCTACCCTGGGGCCAACGTCCTGACTTTC. This codes for CASSFLGQGYPGANVLTF. The gene calls are TRBV5-6 and TRBJ2-6; 8 nucleotides agree with TRBD1. Trimming removed 2 bases from V and 2 bases from J; junction bases left unmatched: 9. Germline CDR1 is SGHDT and CDR2 is YYEEEE. The CDR3 runs 18 residues.

The rearrangement links TRBV27 to TRBJ1-1; weak D call: TRBD1 (5 bases). This CDR3 region has 15 residues. Per the germline V gene, CDR1 is MNHEY and CDR2 is SMNVEV (reference sequence). The V gene lost 5 bases and the J gene lost 1 base, with 14 bases spanning the gap. Here the CDR3 reads CASSASSGANTEAFF. DNA for the CDR3: TGTGCCAGCAGTGCTTCCTCTGGGGCGAACACTGAAGCTTTCTTT.

This clone is labeled medium-sized. The rearrangement links TRBV6-4 to TRBJ1-6; TRBD1 matches 7 bases. The CDR3 extends over 15 amino acids. CDR1 MRHNA and CDR2 SNTAGT come from the germline V gene. Unmatched junction bases numbered 6, after V lost 4 bases and J lost 6 bases. The chain's CDR3 is CASSVETGSNSPLHF. CDR3 nucleotide sequence: TGTGCCAGCAGTGTCGAGACAGGGAGTAATTCACCCCTCCACTTT.

V gene TRBV7-3 combines with J gene TRBJ2-5; 12 nucleotides align to TRBD2. After removal of 5 bases from V and 4 bases from J, the junction contained 2 bases not matched to a gene. The CDR3 loop spans 14 amino acids. CDR1 is SGHTA, CDR2 FQGTGA, per germline. CDR3 sequence (DNA): TGTGCCAGCAGCCCGGGACTAGCGGGAGAGACCCAGTACTTC. Protein: CASSPGLAGETQYF.

The chain is built from TRBV7-9 and TRBJ2-1, with unresolved D. Trimming shortened V by 5 bases and J by 5 bases, and 16 bases separated the two germline ends. CDR1 SEHNR and CDR2 FQNEAQ come from the germline V gene (reference sequence). This CDR3 has 15 amino acids. The CDR3 here is CASSPRSRLDNEQFF. Written as DNA, the CDR3 is TGTGCCAGCAGCCCCCGGAGCCGACTTGACAATGAGCAGTTCTTC.

The chain recombines TRBV6-5 with TRBJ1-3; the D gene is possibly TRBD1 (5 bases). The CDR3 sequence is 14 residues long. V was cut by 4 bases and J by 2 bases, with 9 bases left in between. The germline V gene encodes CDR1 MNHEY and CDR2 SVGAGI. The CDR3 region is CASSSGLTGNTIYF. The CDR3 bases are TGTGCCAGCAGTTCAGGGCTAACTGGAAACACCATATATTTT.

The V call is TRBV6-5, the J call TRBJ1-1; D perhaps matches TRBD1 (5 bases). This CDR3 spans 13 amino acids. Trimming pared 2 bases from V and 4 bases from J, leaving 8 bases between. Germline CDR1 reads MNHEY; CDR2 reads SVGAGI. The CDR3 DNA reads TGTGCCAGCAGTTACGCAGGGATCACTGAAGCTTTCTTT. Translated, it gives CASSYAGITEAFF.